These T cell receptor beta chains were read from a single sample in a study of PD-L1 blockade in urothelial cancer. Profiled with immunoSEQ multiplex PCR; TCRdb holds only in-frame clones, not every one. This sample has 100,000 to 150,000 clones, with about 84% found just once. The sample consisted of PBMCs, taken around atezolizumab (anti-PD-L1) treatment. These receptors were collected from a man aged 50 or older with urothelial cancer. The CDR3 runs from the conserved cysteine through the conserved F or W. The D gene is left open where the match is weak. Not every row has a clone size; where given, it reads once, few, many or a size class.

CDR3 protein	CDR3 DNA	D gene	V gene	J gene	clone size
CASSYSWGLGANVLTF	TGTGCCAGCAGTTACTCATGGGGGCTTGGGGCCAACGTCCTGACTTTC	-	TRBV6-6	TRBJ2-6	-
CASSLGGQGATGEQYF	TGCGCCAGCAGCTTGGGGGGACAGGGGGCTACGGGCGAGCAGTACTTC	TRBD1	TRBV5-1	TRBJ2-7	-
CATSTEGGRASGGELFF	TGTGCCACCAGCACCGAGGGCGGGAGGGCCAGCGGCGGGGAGCTGTTTTTT	TRBD2	TRBV15	TRBJ2-2	-
CASKGQGNTEAFF	TGTGCCAGCAAGGGACAGGGGAACACTGAAGCTTTCTTT	TRBD1	TRBV6-4	TRBJ1-1	-
CASSELAASSGNTIYF	TGTGCCAGCAGTGAATTGGCCGCCAGCTCTGGAAACACCATATATTTT	-	TRBV6-1	TRBJ1-3	-
CASSLGLAGTDTQYF	TGTGCCAGCAGCCTTGGACTAGCGGGCACAGATACGCAGTATTTT	TRBD2	TRBV7-2	TRBJ2-3	-
CASEDYRARGYTF	TGTGCCAGCGAAGACTACAGGGCTCGGGGCTACACCTTC	-	TRBV7-9	TRBJ1-2	few
CASSFRGESNQPQHF	TGTGCCAGCAGTTTCAGGGGTGAAAGCAATCAGCCCCAGCATTTT	-	TRBV6-6	TRBJ1-5	-
CASRDSDYGYTF	TGTGCCAGCCGGGACAGCGACTATGGCTACACCTTC	TRBD1	TRBV28	TRBJ1-2	-
CASSPSDVEREAHEQYF	TGTGCCAGCAGCCCCAGCGACGTTGAGCGGGAGGCCCACGAGCAGTACTTC	TRBD2	TRBV9	TRBJ2-7	-
CASSLAGSHEQYF	TGTGCCAGCAGTTTGGCAGGGTCCCACGAGCAGTACTTC	-	TRBV28	TRBJ2-7	once
CSVVRTSRETQYF	TGCAGCGTTGTTCGGACTAGCAGGGAGACCCAGTACTTC	TRBD2	TRBV29-1	TRBJ2-5	-
CASSLAGAIKGGELFF	TGTGCCAGCAGCTTAGCGGGAGCGATTAAAGGCGGGGAGCTGTTTTTT	-	TRBV7-8	TRBJ2-2	-
CASSLGQGALGKTQYF	TGTGCCAGCAGCTTGGGGCAGGGGGCGCTAGGGAAGACCCAGTACTTC	TRBD1	TRBV5-4	TRBJ2-5	-
CASSETGSTDTQYF	TGTGCCAGCAGTGAAACAGGATCCACAGATACGCAGTATTTT	-	TRBV6-1	TRBJ2-3	-
CASMAERRGQPQHF	TGTGCCAGTATGGCCGAGCGTAGGGGTCAGCCCCAGCATTTT	-	TRBV19	TRBJ1-5	-
CASSDPGGYTF	TGTGCCAGCAGTGATCCGGGGGGCTACACCTTC	-	TRBV6-1	TRBJ1-2	few
CASSLGASTDTQYF	TGTGCCAGCAGCTTAGGGGCAAGCACAGATACGCAGTATTTT	-	TRBV7-2	TRBJ2-3	few